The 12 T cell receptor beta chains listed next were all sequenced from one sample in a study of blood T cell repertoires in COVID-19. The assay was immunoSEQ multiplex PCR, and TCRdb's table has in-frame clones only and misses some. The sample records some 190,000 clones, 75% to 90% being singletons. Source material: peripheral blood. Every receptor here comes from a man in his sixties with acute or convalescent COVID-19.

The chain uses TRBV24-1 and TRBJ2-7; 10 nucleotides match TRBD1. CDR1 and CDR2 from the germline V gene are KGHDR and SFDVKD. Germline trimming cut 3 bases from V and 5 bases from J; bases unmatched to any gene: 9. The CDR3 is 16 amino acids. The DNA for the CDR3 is TGTGCCACCAGTGATCCCCCGGGACAGGGGAGCGACGAGCAGTACTTC. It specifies CATSDPPGQGSDEQYF.

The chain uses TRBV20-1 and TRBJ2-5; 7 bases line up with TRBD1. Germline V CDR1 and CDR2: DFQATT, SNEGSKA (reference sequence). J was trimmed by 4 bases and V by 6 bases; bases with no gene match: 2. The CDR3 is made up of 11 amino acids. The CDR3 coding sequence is TGCAGTGCAAGACAGGGAGAGACCCAGTACTTC. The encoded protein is CSARQGETQYF.

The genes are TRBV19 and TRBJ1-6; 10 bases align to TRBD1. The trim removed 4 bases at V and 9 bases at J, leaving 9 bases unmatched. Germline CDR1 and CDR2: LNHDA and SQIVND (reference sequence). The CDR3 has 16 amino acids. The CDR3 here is CASSSGRDRGFSPLHF. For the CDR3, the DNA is TGTGCCAGTAGTAGTGGCCGGGACAGGGGTTTTTCACCCCTCCACTTT.

The CDR3 nucleotides are TGTGCCAGCAGCTTCGGGGACAGTGGCTACACCTTC. Amino acid sequence: CASSFGDSGYTF. The V call is TRBV7-3, the J call TRBJ1-2; 7 bases map to TRBD1. After removal of 3 bases from V and 7 bases from J, the junction contained 2 bases not matched to a gene. The CDR3 covers 12 residues. From germline, CDR1 is SGHTA and CDR2 FQGTGA.

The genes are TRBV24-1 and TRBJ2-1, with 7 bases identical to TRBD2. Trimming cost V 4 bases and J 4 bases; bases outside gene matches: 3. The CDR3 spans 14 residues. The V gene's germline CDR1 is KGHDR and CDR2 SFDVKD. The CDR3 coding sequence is TGTGCCACCAGTGAAGCGGGAAGATACAATGAGCAGTTCTTC. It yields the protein CATSEAGRYNEQFF.

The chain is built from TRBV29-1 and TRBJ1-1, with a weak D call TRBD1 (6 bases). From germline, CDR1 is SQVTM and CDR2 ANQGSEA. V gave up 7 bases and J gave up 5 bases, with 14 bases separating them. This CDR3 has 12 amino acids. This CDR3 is CSGQGSWTEAFF. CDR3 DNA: TGCAGCGGCCAGGGGAGTTGGACTGAAGCTTTCTTT.

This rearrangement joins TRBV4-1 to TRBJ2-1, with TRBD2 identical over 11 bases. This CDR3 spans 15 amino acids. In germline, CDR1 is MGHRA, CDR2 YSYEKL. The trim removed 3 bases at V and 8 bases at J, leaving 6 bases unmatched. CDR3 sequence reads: CASSQWLAGGYEQFF. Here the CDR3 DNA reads TGCGCCAGCAGCCAGTGGCTAGCGGGGGGCTATGAGCAGTTCTTC.

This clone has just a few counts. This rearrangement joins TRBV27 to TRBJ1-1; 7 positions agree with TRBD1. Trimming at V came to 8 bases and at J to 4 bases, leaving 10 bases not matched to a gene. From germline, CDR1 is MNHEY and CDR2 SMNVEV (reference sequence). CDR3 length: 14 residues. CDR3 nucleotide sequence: TGTGCCAGCCGCAGGGGGATTGGGGGCACTGAAGCTTTCTTT. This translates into CASRRGIGGTEAFF.

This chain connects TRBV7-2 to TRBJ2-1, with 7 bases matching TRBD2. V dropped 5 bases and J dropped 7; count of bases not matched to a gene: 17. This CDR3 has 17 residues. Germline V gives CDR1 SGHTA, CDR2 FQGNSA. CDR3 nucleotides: TGTGCCAGCAGCCCCTGGGGGGACGGGGCGGGAGTTAATGAGCAGTTCTTC. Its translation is CASSPWGDGAGVNEQFF.

The CDR3 loop reads CASSEAGRGEGYTF. The CDR3 nucleotides read TGTGCCAGCAGTGAAGCGGGCAGGGGAGAAGGCTACACCTTC. The chain uses TRBV6-1 and TRBJ1-2; D might be TRBD1 (6 bases). The length of the CDR3 is 14 residues. Germline V gene sequence: CDR1 MNHNS, CDR2 SASEGT. V lost 0 bases and J lost 8, with 13 bases in between.

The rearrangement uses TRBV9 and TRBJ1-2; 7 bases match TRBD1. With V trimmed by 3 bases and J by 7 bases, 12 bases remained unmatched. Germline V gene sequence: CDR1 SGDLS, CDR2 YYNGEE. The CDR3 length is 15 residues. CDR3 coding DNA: TGTGCCAGCAGCGCCGACGGACAGGAGGGTTTTGGCTACACCTTC. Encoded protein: CASSADGQEGFGYTF.

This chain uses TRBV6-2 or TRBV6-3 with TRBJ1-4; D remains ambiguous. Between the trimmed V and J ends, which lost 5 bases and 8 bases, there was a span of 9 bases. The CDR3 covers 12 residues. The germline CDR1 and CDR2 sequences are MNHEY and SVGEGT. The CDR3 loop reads CASSNTPEKLFF. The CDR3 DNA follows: TGTGCCAGCAGTAACACCCCAGAAAAACTGTTTTTT.